The table lists the clone carrying this TCR beta chain with a few counts. Its cognate antigen is unknown. V lost 5 bases, J lost 0 bases, and 4 bases stayed unmatched. CDR1 DFQATT and CDR2 SNEGSKA come from the germline V gene (reference sequence). This CDR3 has 16 residues. TCRbeta library construction was performed incorporating unique molecular identifiers. TCRdb re-called the PCR reads through MiXCR, storing one row per CDR3 protein. The sample carries some 460,000 distinct CDR3 sequences, 15% to 20% recorded once. This entry is derived from a study of T-cell reconstitution after alpha-beta-depleted transplantation in children. Study results and limitations: One year post-transplant, T-cell counts and diversity were largely derived from T cells produced anew. Where alpha-beta T cells came from about two months after transplant was reportedly several hundred expanded graft clones.

V and J are TRBV20-1 and TRBJ2-1; 13 bases map to TRBD2. The specimen was PBMCs, mostly from graft donor cells, collected 360 days after TCRalphabeta/CD19-depleted stem cell transplant. The clonotype originates from a boy less than two years old who had a stem cell transplant for Wiskott-Aldrich syndrome, so the T cells may come from the graft donor. CDR3 sequence (DNA): TGCAGTGCTCGGACTAGCGGGGGCAGCTCCTACAATGAGCAGTTCTTC. As protein: CSARTSGGSSYNEQFF.